This T cell receptor (beta chain) comes out of a study of follicular helper T cells after annual influenza vaccination. Produced via immunoSEQ multiplex PCR; TCRdb's table is partial and in-frame only. The sample includes over 14,000 clones, approximately 84% of them seen just once. Time point in this sample: 2014-2015 season, 7 days after vaccination. Adults received seasonal inactivated influenza vaccine, with sorted blood CD4 subsets sequenced before and after. Donors with HIV/AIDS, active malignancy, immunomodulators or active illness were excluded. Study results and limitations: ICOS+CD38+ cTfh clonality change tracked circulating plasmablast frequency change.

Note on this clone: Its antigen is undetermined.

The receptor comes from an adult who received the influenza vaccine. This specimen consisted of CXCR5+ CD38- circulating T follicular helper cells from blood, obtained 7 days after influenza vaccination. Indicated subset: circulating Tfh, non-naive CD4+CXCR5+PD-1+ (ICOS+CD38+ or ICOS-CD38-).

CDR3 sequence reads: CASSSTTGHGYTF. The CDR3 nucleotides read TGCGCCAGCAGCTCCACGACAGGGCATGGCTACACCTTC. V and J are TRBV5-1 and TRBJ1-2; TRBD1 matches at 7 bases. The CDR3 runs 13 residues. The junction had 5 bases not matched to a gene; V was cut back by 3 bases and J by 6 bases. Germline CDR1 and CDR2: SGHRS and YFSETQ.